The 30 T cell receptor beta chains below were found in one sample sequenced in a study of shared clonotypes between healthy human individuals. Method: immunoSEQ multiplex PCR; TCRdb's copy keeps in-frame clones and lacks some. The sample consists of 1.6 million or so clones, approximately 98.5% of them appearing once. The sequenced material came from naive CD4+ T cells sorted from blood. The sample's subset: CD45RA+ positively selected. The receptors come from a man aged 25-45 years in good health.

The chain is built from TRBV5-1 and TRBJ1-2, with D hard to call. In germline, CDR1 is SGHRS, CDR2 YFSETQ. This CDR3 contains 18 residues. V lost 4 bases and J lost 3, with 25 bases in between. CDR3: CASSPELARGGRYYGYTF. Written as DNA, the CDR3 is TGCGCCAGCAGCCCAGAATTAGCCCGAGGAGGAAGGTACTATGGCTACACCTTC.

The chain employs TRBV11-2 and TRBJ1-1; TRBD1 matches at 7 bases. Germline CDR1 SGHAT, CDR2 FQNNGV. Germline trimming cut 2 bases from V and 3 bases from J; bases unmatched to any gene: 3. This CDR3 contains 14 residues. DNA for the CDR3: TGTGCCAGCAGCTTATATCAGGGGGACACTGAAGCTTTCTTT. Amino acids: CASSLYQGDTEAFF.

The chain has TRBV2 and TRBJ2-5, with D possibly called TRBD1 or TRBD2 (5 bases each). The germline V gene encodes CDR1 SNHLY and CDR2 FYNNEI. The CDR3 is 13 residues long. Trimming left V 5 bases short and J 4 bases short, with 11 bases between. In DNA form, the CDR3 reads TGTGCCAGCAGTCTCGGGACCCCAGAGACCCAGTACTTC. Amino acids: CASSLGTPETQYF.

This clone was observed a single time. The chain uses TRBV10-2 and TRBJ1-1; a weak D match, TRBD1 (5 bases). Per germline, CDR1 WSHSY and CDR2 SAAADI. The length of the CDR3 is 15 residues. V dropped 3 bases and J dropped 2 bases, with 13 bases sitting between them. The CDR3 reads CASSERGAGNTEAFF. Here the CDR3 DNA reads TGCGCCAGCAGTGAACGAGGGGCCGGTAACACTGAAGCTTTCTTT.

The chain carries TRBV2 and TRBJ1-1; weak D call: TRBD1 (5 bases). CDR1 and CDR2 from the germline V gene are SNHLY and FYNNEI. Trimming removed 6 bases from V and 3 bases from J, with 11 bases in between. The CDR3 length is 13 residues. The CDR3 nucleotides are TGTGCCAGCAGGACAGCTTTTGACACTGAAGCTTTCTTT. Protein: CASRTAFDTEAFF.

In DNA form, the CDR3 reads TGTGCCAGCAGTGTGACTAGCGGGAGAGACTACGAGCAGTACTTC. Protein sequence: CASSVTSGRDYEQYF. The J gene is TRBJ2-7, the V gene TRBV6-1; 12 positions agree with TRBD2. Germline-derived CDR1 and CDR2 are MNHNS and SASEGT. V shed 4 bases, J shed 3 bases, and the junction held 4 bases outside the gene matches. CDR3 length: 15 amino acids.

The chain has TRBV5-4 and TRBJ2-3; 8 nucleotides agree with TRBD2. This CDR3 is 16 amino acids long. Germline trimming cut 4 bases from V and 3 bases from J; bases unmatched to any gene: 10. Germline assignment: CDR1 SGHNT and CDR2 YYREEE (reference sequence). The CDR3 region is CASSGAGDDRTDTQYF. CDR3 in DNA: TGTGCCAGCAGCGGAGCGGGAGATGATAGAACAGATACGCAGTATTTT.

The CDR3 sequence: CASKTGRSGNQPQHF. CDR3 in DNA: TGTGCCAGCAAGACAGGGCGGAGTGGCAATCAGCCCCAGCATTTT. The genes are TRBV6-1 and TRBJ1-5; TRBD1 matches 7 bases. This CDR3 spans 15 amino acids. Germline values: CDR1 MNHNS, CDR2 SASEGT. V was pared by 7 bases and J by 2 bases, with 8 bases of the junction left unmatched.

The chain links TRBV6-6 to TRBJ1-2; no reliable D call. Trimming removed 5 bases from V and 2 bases from J, with 9 bases in between. The CDR3 loop spans 13 amino acids. Germline V gene data show CDR1 as MNHNY and CDR2 as SVGAGI (reference sequence). The CDR3 here is CASSRGLNYGYTF. CDR3 sequence (DNA): TGTGCCAGCAGTCGAGGACTGAACTATGGCTACACCTTC.

The gene calls are TRBV29-1 and TRBJ1-4, with a possible D match to TRBD1 (6 bases). Between the trimmed V and J ends, which lost 5 bases and 2 bases, there was a span of 21 bases. Germline V gene lookup returns CDR1 SQVTM and CDR2 ANQGSEA. This CDR3 comprises 17 residues. In DNA form, the CDR3 reads TGCAGCGTTTTCAGCGGAAGGAGGGGGATTACTAATGAAAAACTGTTTTTT. The encoded protein is CSVFSGRRGITNEKLFF.

V gene TRBV18 combines with J gene TRBJ2-2; a weak D match, TRBD2 (6 bases). The length of the CDR3 is 15 residues. CDR1 and CDR2 (germline): KGHSH, LQKENI. V lost 3 bases and J 8 bases, leaving 16 bases between the germline ends. The CDR3 spells CASSPSGGTEGELFF. The CDR3 DNA sequence: TGTGCCAGCTCACCGTCCGGGGGAACAGAGGGGGAGCTGTTTTTT.

The rearrangement joins TRBV9 to TRBJ2-5; D ambiguous. The CDR3 length is 13 residues. Germline-derived CDR1 and CDR2 are SGDLS and YYNGEE. The V and J ends lost 0 bases and 4 bases respectively, with 7 bases between them. In DNA, the CDR3 is TGTGCCAGCAGCGTAGCAGTGGCAGAGACCCAGTACTTC. Its protein product is CASSVAVAETQYF.

This chain joins TRBV2 and TRBJ2-1; 10 nucleotides match TRBD2. V dropped 4 bases and J dropped 3; count of bases not matched to a gene: 3. This CDR3 contains 15 residues. CDR1 and CDR2 from the germline V gene are SNHLY and FYNNEI. CDR3: CASSVLAGVYNEQFF. CDR3 bases: TGTGCCAGCAGTGTCCTAGCGGGAGTCTACAATGAGCAGTTCTTC.

CDR3: CACHRGDRYNEQFF. The CDR3 DNA reads TGTGCCTGCCACAGAGGGGACAGGTACAATGAGCAGTTCTTC. The V and J genes are TRBV30 and TRBJ2-1; 8 bases are a match to TRBD1. V lost 6 bases, J lost 4 bases, and 8 bases stayed unmatched. This CDR3 region has 14 residues. Germline assignment: CDR1 GTSNPN and CDR2 SVGIG (reference sequence).

This clone was seen once. The chain joins TRBV5-1 to TRBJ2-2, with D maybe TRBD2 (5 bases). The V gene lost 4 bases and the J gene lost 4 bases, with 11 bases spanning the gap. There are 14 residues in the CDR3. The germline V gene encodes CDR1 SGHRS and CDR2 YFSETQ. This chain's CDR3 is CASSREQTTGELFF. DNA of the CDR3: TGCGCCAGCAGCCGGGAACAGACCACCGGGGAGCTGTTTTTT. The whole variable domain, filled in from reference TRBV5-1 and TRBJ2-2, reads KAGVTQTPRYLIKTRGQQVTLSCSPISGHRSVSWYQQTPGQGLQFLFEYFSETQRNKGNFPGRFSGRQFSNSRSEMNVSTLELGDSALYLCASSREQTTGELFFGEGSRLTVL.

The chain couples TRBV7-3 to TRBJ2-7; D is possibly TRBD2 (6 bases). There are 14 residues in the CDR3. Germline CDR1 reads SGHTA; CDR2 reads FQGTGA. Trimming cost V 5 bases and J 5 bases, with 16 bases left between them. The DNA for the CDR3 is TGTGCCAGCAGCCTAAATGGAGGGGTAGACGAGCAGTACTTC. This translates into CASSLNGGVDEQYF.

This rearrangement joins TRBV7-9 to TRBJ2-7, with 8 bases that match TRBD1. V shed 5 bases and J 1 base; nucleotides not matched to a gene: 10. Germline CDR1 is SEHNR and CDR2 is FQNEAQ (reference sequence). The CDR3 is made up of 16 amino acids. This CDR3 is CASSAFGQGRSYEQYF. CDR3 DNA: TGTGCCAGCAGCGCTTTTGGACAGGGAAGGTCCTACGAGCAGTACTTC. Looking up the rest from reference TRBV7-9 and TRBJ2-7 gives the full variable domain: DTGVSQNPRHKITKRGQNVTFRCDPISEHNRLYWYRQTLGQGPEFLTYFQNEAQLEKSRLLSDRFSAERPKGSFSTLEIQRTEQGDSAMYLCASSAFGQGRSYEQYFGPGTRLTVT.

The chain links TRBV18 to TRBJ2-1; 7 bases map to TRBD2. The CDR3 totals 15 residues. The germline CDR1 and CDR2 sequences are KGHSH and LQKENI. V trimming: 2 bases; J trimming: 0 bases; junction bases outside the gene matches: 1. CDR3 nucleotides: TGTGCCAGCTCACCAACTAGCGTCTCCTACAATGAGCAGTTCTTC. Amino acid sequence: CASSPTSVSYNEQFF.

The rearrangement uses TRBV9 and TRBJ2-3; D is unclear. In germline, CDR1 is SGDLS, CDR2 YYNGEE. The CDR3 sequence is 15 residues long. The V end was cut by 3 bases, the J end by 4 bases, with 15 bases between. The CDR3, as DNA: TGTGCCAGCAGCGAAATGGGTCCTTCCTCAGATACGCAGTATTTT. As protein: CASSEMGPSSDTQYF.

The chain links TRBV10-2 to TRBJ2-3; TRBD2 matches at 10 bases. Trimming at V came to 3 bases and at J to 0 bases, leaving 6 bases not matched to a gene. CDR3 size: 17 residues. Germline CDR1 reads WSHSY; CDR2 reads SAAADI. The CDR3 here is CASSDLLAGVSTDTQYF. The CDR3 region has the DNA TGCGCCAGCAGTGATTTGCTAGCGGGAGTCAGCACAGATACGCAGTATTTT.

The CDR3 is CAISEWPSENIQYF. CDR3 DNA: TGTGCCATCAGTGAGTGGCCCTCCGAGAACATTCAGTACTTC. The chain couples TRBV10-3 to TRBJ2-4, with no clear D. The CDR3 contains 14 residues. Trimming shortened V by 1 base and J by 7 bases, and 11 bases separated the two germline ends. CDR1 is ENHRY, CDR2 SYGVKD, per germline.

This chain joins TRBV28 and TRBJ2-6; 8 bases fit TRBD2. Germline loops: CDR1 MDHEN, CDR2 SYDVKM. After removal of 8 bases from V and 0 bases from J, the junction contained 9 bases not matched to a gene. This CDR3 spans 17 amino acids. The CDR3 DNA is TGTGCCAGCTCCCTTAGCGGGATTCGCTCTGGGGCCAACGTCCTGACTTTC. Residues: CASSLSGIRSGANVLTF. Supplemented by reference TRBV28 and TRBJ2-6, the full variable domain reads DVKVTQSSRYLVKRTGEKVFLECVQDMDHENMFWYRQDPGLGLRLIYFSYDVKMKEKGDIPEGYSVSREKKERFSLILESASTNQTSMYLCASSLSGIRSGANVLTFGAGSRLTVL.

V is TRBV7-7 and J is TRBJ2-5; D ambiguous. V shed 1 base and J shed 0 bases, with 9 bases lying between them. Germline assignment: CDR1 SSHAT and CDR2 FNYEAQ (reference sequence). The CDR3 extends over 15 amino acids. CDR3 amino acids: CASSLGVRDQETQYF. The DNA of the CDR3 is TGTGCCAGCAGCTTAGGGGTCCGGGACCAAGAGACCCAGTACTTC.

V usage is TRBV5-1 and J usage is TRBJ2-5; TRBD2 aligns across 12 bases. The CDR3 sequence is 14 residues long. V was pared by 6 bases and J by 4 bases, with 4 bases of the junction left unmatched. Per the germline V gene, CDR1 is SGHRS and CDR2 is YFSETQ. Here the CDR3 reads CASTLAGGPETQYF. The CDR3 bases are TGCGCCAGCACCCTAGCGGGAGGGCCAGAGACCCAGTACTTC.

This chain connects TRBV27 to TRBJ1-4, with D maybe TRBD1 (5 bases). Germline assignment: CDR1 MNHEY and CDR2 SMNVEV (reference sequence). Trimming removed 3 bases from V and 7 bases from J, with 12 bases in between. CDR3 length equals 14 residues. The CDR3 nucleotides are TGTGCCAGCAGTTTTGGAGGGGCAGGTGAAAAACTGTTTTTT. Protein: CASSFGGAGEKLFF.

V gene TRBV5-6 combines with J gene TRBJ2-1; D not resolved. The V gene's germline CDR1 is SGHDT and CDR2 YYEEEE. The germline V and J ends were trimmed by 4 bases and 10 bases, with 18 bases remaining between them. CDR3 length equals 14 residues. The CDR3 coding sequence is TGTGCCAGCAGCATTGTGGTCGGCCCGGAAGAGCAGTTCTTC. Translated: CASSIVVGPEEQFF.

This chain connects TRBV5-4 to TRBJ2-5; 7 bases align to TRBD1. The CDR3 extends over 15 amino acids. V gave up 4 bases and J gave up 2 bases; unmatched junction bases: 8. Germline CDR1 SGHNT, CDR2 YYREEE (reference sequence). As DNA, the CDR3 is TGTGCCAGCAGCCCCCCCGGCAGGGGGCAAGAGACCCAGTACTTC. Translation: CASSPPGRGQETQYF. Drawing the rest from reference TRBV5-4 and TRBJ2-5, the complete variable domain is ETGVTQSPTHLIKTRGQQVTLRCSSQSGHNTVSWYQQALGQGPQFIFQYYREEENGRGNFPPRFSGLQFPNYSSELNVNALELDDSALYLCASSPPGRGQETQYFGPGTRLLVL.

J is TRBJ2-7 and V is TRBV5-4, with TRBD2 identical over 7 bases. Looked up from germline, CDR1 is SGHNT and CDR2 is YYREEE (reference sequence). This CDR3 spans 16 amino acids. V was clipped by 4 bases and J by 5 bases; unmatched bases: 15. DNA for the CDR3: TGTGCCAGCAGCGCCCCCGGCCGCGGGAGTATCCACGAGCAGTACTTC. It codes for CASSAPGRGSIHEQYF.

J is TRBJ2-1 and V is TRBV28; perhaps D is TRBD1 or TRBD2 (5 bases each). The V gene lost 8 bases and the J gene lost 6 bases, with 17 bases spanning the gap. Looked up from germline, CDR1 is MDHEN and CDR2 is SYDVKM. The CDR3 is 14 amino acids. CDR3 region: CASGPGLRGNEQFF. The DNA of the CDR3 is TGTGCCAGCGGACCAGGGCTTCGGGGCAATGAGCAGTTCTTC.

The rearrangement links TRBV14 to TRBJ2-7, with D possibly matching TRBD1 (5 bases). Trimming cost V 4 bases and J 3 bases, with 10 bases left between them. In germline, CDR1 is SGHDN, CDR2 FVKESK. The CDR3 spans 13 residues. Written as DNA, the CDR3 is TGTGCCAGCAGCCGTGGGGCGGTCTACGAGCAGTACTTC. Translation gives CASSRGAVYEQYF.